This T cell receptor beta chain derives from a study of beta chain features in type 1 diabetes. The CDR3 loop spans 14 amino acids. The junction had 5 bases not matched to a gene; V was cut back by 1 base and J by 5 bases. CDR1 is GTSNPN and CDR2 is SVGIG in the germline V gene (reference sequence). Sequenced material consisted of expressed TCRB transcripts (all of the isolated RNA was reverse transcribed). The data were produced by immunoSEQ multiplex PCR, yet TCRdb's version contains in-frame clones alone and is incomplete. This repertoire shows some 500,000 clones, about an eighth found once; its top ten account for 0.035% to 0.05%.

The chain recombines TRBV30 with TRBJ2-1; 7 positions agree with TRBD2. Sample: naive CD4+ T cells from blood. The source of this sequence is a woman between 18 and 29 years old in good health. The CDR3 DNA reads TGTGCCTGGAGTGGCGGGGGACCCAACAATGAGCAGTTCTTC. Translated: CAWSGGGPNNEQFF. Full variable domain (missing parts from reference TRBV30 and TRBJ2-1): SQTIHQWPATLVQPVGSPLSLECTVEGTSNPNLYWYRQAAGRGLQLLFYSVGIGQISSEVPQNLSASRPQDRQFILSSKKLLLSDSGFYLCAWSGGGPNNEQFFGPGTRLTVL.